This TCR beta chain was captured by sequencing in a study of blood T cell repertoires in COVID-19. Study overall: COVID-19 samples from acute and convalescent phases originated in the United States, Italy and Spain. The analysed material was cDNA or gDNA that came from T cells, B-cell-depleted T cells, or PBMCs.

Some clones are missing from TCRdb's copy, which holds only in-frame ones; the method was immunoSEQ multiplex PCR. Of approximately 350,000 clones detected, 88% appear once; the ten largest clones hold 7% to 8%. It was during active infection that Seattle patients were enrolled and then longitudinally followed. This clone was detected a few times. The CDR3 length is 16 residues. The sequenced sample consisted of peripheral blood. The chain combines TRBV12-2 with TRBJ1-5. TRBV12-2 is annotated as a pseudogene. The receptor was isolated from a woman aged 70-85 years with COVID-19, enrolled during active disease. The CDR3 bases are TGTGCAAGTCGCCCCACCTTGGCCGGGGGTATCGGGCCCCAGCATTTT. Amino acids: CASRPTLAGGIGPQHF.